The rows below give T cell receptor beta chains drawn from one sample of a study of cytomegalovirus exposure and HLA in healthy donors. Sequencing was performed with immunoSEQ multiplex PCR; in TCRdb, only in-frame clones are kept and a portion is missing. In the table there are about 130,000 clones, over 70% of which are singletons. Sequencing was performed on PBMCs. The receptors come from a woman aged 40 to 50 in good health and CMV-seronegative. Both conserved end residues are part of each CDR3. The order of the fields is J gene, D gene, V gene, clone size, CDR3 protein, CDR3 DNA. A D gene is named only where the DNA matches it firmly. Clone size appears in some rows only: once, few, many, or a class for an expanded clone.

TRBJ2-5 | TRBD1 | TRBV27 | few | CASRPGDRGQETQYF | TGTGCCAGCCGACCCGGGGACAGGGGGCAAGAGACCCAGTACTTC
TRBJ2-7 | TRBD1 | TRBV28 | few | CASNPPGQGYEQYF | TGTGCCAGCAATCCCCCGGGACAGGGATACGAGCAGTACTTC
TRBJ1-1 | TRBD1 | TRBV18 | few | CASSPSVGTRDSENTQAFF | TGTGCCAGCTCACCCAGTGTCGGTACACGGGACAGCGAGAACACTCAAGCTTTCTTT
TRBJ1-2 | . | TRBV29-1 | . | CSVDKSESSNYGYTF | TGCAGCGTTGACAAGAGTGAGAGCTCTAACTATGGCTACACCTTC
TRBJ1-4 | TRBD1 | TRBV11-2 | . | CASSLRGTGGEKLFF | TGTGCCAGCAGCTTGAGGGGGACAGGAGGAGAAAAACTGTTTTTT
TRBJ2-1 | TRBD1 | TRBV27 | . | CASSPPTGGFGGEQFF | TGTGCCAGCAGTCCCCCGACAGGGGGCTTCGGTGGGGAGCAGTTCTTC
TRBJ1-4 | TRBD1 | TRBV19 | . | CASSRGQEINEKLFF | TGTGCCAGTAGTAGGGGACAGGAGATTAATGAAAAACTGTTTTTT
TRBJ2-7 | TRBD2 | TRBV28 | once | CASSFSRGREEQYF | TGTGCCAGCAGTTTTTCCCGCGGGAGGGAAGAGCAGTACTTC
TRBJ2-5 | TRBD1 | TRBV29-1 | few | CSGEGQGETQYF | TGCAGCGGGGAAGGACAGGGGGAGACCCAGTACTTC
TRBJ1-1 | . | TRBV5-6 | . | CASRTRGPGTEAFF | TGTGCCAGCAGAACCAGGGGTCCGGGGACTGAAGCTTTCTTT
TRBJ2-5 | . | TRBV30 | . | CAWEKGSGETQYF | TGTGCCTGGGAGAAGGGTTCAGGGGAGACCCAGTACTTC
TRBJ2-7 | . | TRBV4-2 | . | CASSQETRGPGNDEQYF | TGTGCCAGCAGCCAAGAAACGCGTGGACCAGGGAACGACGAGCAGTACTTC
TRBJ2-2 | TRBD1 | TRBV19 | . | CASSIKQGALTGELFF | TGTGCCAGTAGTATCAAACAGGGGGCGCTCACCGGGGAGCTGTTTTTT
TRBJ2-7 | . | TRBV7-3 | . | CASSFGVSYEQYF | TGTGCCAGCAGCTTCGGGGTTTCCTACGAGCAGTACTTC
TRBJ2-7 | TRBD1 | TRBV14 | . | CASSQVFGQGSYEQYF | TGTGCCAGCAGCCAAGTTTTTGGACAGGGCTCCTACGAGCAGTACTTC
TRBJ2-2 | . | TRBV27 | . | CASSWEAGSTGELFF | TGTGCCAGCAGTTGGGAGGCGGGATCTACCGGGGAGCTGTTTTTT
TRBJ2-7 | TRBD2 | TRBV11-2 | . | CASSSGSGVYEQYF | TGTGCCAGCAGCTCGGGTAGCGGGGTGTACGAGCAGTACTTC
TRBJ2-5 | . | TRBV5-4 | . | CASSLGSEWETQYF | TGTGCCAGCAGCTTGGGGAGTGAGTGGGAGACCCAGTACTTC
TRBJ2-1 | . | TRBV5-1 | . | CASSLGQASNEQFF | TGCGCCAGCAGCTTGGGCCAAGCCTCCAATGAGCAGTTCTTC
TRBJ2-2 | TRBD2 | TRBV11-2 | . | CASSITLAVRGELFF | TGTGCCAGCAGCATAACCCTAGCGGTACGGGGGGAGCTGTTTTTT
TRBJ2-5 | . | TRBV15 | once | CATSRAEVGPEETQYF | TGTGCCACCAGCAGAGCTGAGGTCGGCCCCGAGGAGACCCAGTACTTC
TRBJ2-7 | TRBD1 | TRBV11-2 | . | CASSIGTGAYEQYF | TGTGCCAGCAGCATCGGGACAGGGGCCTACGAGCAGTACTTC
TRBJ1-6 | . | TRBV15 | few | CATRHRDGSYNSPLHF | TGTGCCACCAGGCACAGGGACGGCTCCTATAATTCACCCCTCCACTTT
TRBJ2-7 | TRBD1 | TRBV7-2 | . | CASSYGTGAYEQYF | TGTGCCAGCAGCTACGGGACAGGGGCCTACGAGCAGTACTTC
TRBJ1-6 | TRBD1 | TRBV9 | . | CASSGDRGRSAPLHF | TGTGCCAGCAGCGGGGACAGGGGGCGATCTGCACCCCTCCACTTT
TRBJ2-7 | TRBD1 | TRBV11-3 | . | CASTLRDRGYNLSYEQYF | TGTGCCAGCACCCTGAGGGACAGGGGGTATAACCTCTCCTACGAGCAGTACTTC
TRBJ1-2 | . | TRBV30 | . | CAWSRRLAGYTF | TGTGCCTGGAGCAGGCGTTTGGCTGGCTACACCTTC
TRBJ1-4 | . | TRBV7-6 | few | CASSLAPRAGHPGEKLFF | TGTGCCAGCAGCTTAGCCCCCCGGGCAGGCCACCCGGGGGAAAAACTGTTTTTT
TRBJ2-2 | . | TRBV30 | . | CAWRFWNTGELFF | TGTGCCTGGAGATTCTGGAACACCGGGGAGCTGTTTTTT
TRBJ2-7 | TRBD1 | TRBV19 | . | CASSMAGTGGSYEQYF | TGTGCCAGTAGTATGGCCGGGACAGGGGGCTCCTACGAGCAGTACTTC
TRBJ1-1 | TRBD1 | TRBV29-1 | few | CSGGTAGTEAFF | TGCAGCGGAGGGACAGCTGGCACTGAAGCTTTCTTT
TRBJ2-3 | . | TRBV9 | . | CASSVDIYTQYF | TGTGCCAGCAGCGTAGATATATATACGCAGTATTTT
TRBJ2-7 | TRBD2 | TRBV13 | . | CASSSGGRGEQYF | TGTGCCAGCAGCTCGGGAGGCCGTGGCGAGCAGTACTTC
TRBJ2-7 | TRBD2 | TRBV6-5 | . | CASSYSKLARSYEQYF | TGTGCCAGCAGTTACTCGAAACTAGCGCGATCCTACGAGCAGTACTTC
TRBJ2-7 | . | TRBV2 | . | CASSEARGTEQYF | TGTGCCAGCAGTGAAGCGCGGGGCACCGAGCAGTACTTC
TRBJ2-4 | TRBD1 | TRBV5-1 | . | CASSYRDRGDIQYF | TGCGCCAGCAGCTACCGGGACAGGGGAGACATTCAGTACTTC
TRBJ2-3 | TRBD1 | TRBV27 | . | CASSAGTGPTDTQYF | TGTGCCAGCAGCGCCGGGACAGGGCCCACAGATACGCAGTATTTT
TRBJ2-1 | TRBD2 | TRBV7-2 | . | CASSVRATSGPNEQFF | TGTGCCAGCAGCGTCCGGGCGACTAGCGGGCCCAATGAGCAGTTCTTC
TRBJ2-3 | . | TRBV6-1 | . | CASSGAGGGTDTQYF | TGTGCCAGCAGTGGGGCGGGCGGGGGCACAGATACGCAGTATTTT
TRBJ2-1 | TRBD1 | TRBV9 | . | CASSEGASAQFF | TGTGCCAGCAGCGAGGGGGCCAGCGCGCAGTTCTTC
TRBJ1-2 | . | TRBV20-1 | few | CSAMVSYGYTF | TGCAGTGCTATGGTCAGTTACGGCTACACCTTC
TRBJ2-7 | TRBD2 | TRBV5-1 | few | CASSLVLGGTPYEQYF | TGCGCCAGCAGCTTGGTCCTCGGGGGGACCCCCTACGAGCAGTACTTC
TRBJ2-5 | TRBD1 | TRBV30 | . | CAHGQGDQETQYF | TGTGCCCACGGGCAGGGGGATCAGGAGACCCAGTACTTC
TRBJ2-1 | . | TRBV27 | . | CASRGTVRYNEQFF | TGTGCCAGCAGGGGGACTGTACGGTACAATGAGCAGTTCTTC
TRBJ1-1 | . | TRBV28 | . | CASSLGALGGESFF | TGTGCCAGCAGTTTAGGAGCTCTGGGGGGGGAATCTTTCTTT
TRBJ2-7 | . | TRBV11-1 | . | CASSAQASSYEQYF | TGTGCCAGCAGCGCACAGGCGAGCTCCTACGAGCAGTACTTC
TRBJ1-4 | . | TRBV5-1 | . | CASSTGTVNEKLFF | TGCGCCAGCAGCACCGGAACAGTTAATGAAAAACTGTTTTTT
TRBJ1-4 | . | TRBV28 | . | CATSGNAYYHEKLFF | TGTGCCACCTCCGGGAACGCCTACTATCACGAAAAACTGTTTTTT
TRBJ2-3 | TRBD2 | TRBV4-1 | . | CASSQGEGGPRGGRNTQYF | TGCGCCAGCAGCCAAGGCGAAGGGGGCCCGCGGGGGGGCCGTAATACGCAGTATTTT
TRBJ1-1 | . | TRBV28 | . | CASSLGGRANTEAFF | TGTGCCAGCAGTTTAGGGGGCAGGGCGAACACTGAAGCTTTCTTT
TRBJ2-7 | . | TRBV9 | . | CASSEGDPYEQYF | TGTGCCAGCAGCGAGGGGGACCCCTACGAGCAGTACTTC
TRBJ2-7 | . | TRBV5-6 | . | CASSLTGRYEQYF | TGTGCCAGCAGCTTGACAGGTCGGTACGAGCAGTACTTC
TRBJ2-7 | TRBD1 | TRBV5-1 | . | CASSLAGPEPGQGYLAESYEQYF | TGCGCCAGCAGCTTGGCCGGTCCGGAACCGGGACAGGGCTATCTAGCGGAGTCCTACGAGCAGTACTTC
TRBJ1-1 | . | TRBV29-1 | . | CSVRDITEAFF | TGCAGCGTTAGGGACATCACTGAAGCTTTCTTT
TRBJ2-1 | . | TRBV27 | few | CASSLSGGAGYNEQFF | TGTGCCAGCAGTTTATCAGGCGGGGCTGGCTACAATGAGCAGTTCTTC